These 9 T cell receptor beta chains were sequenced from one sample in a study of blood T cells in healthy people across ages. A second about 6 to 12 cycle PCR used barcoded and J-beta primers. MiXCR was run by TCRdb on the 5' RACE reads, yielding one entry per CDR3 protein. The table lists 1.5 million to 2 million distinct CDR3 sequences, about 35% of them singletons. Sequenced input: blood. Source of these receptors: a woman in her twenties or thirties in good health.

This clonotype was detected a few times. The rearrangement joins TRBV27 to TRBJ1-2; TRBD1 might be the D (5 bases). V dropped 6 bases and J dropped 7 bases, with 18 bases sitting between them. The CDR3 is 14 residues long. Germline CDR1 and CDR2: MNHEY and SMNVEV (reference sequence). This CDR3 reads CASSLPRGGRGYTF. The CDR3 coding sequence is TGTGCCAGCAGCCTTCCGAGGGGAGGACGTGGCTACACCTTC.

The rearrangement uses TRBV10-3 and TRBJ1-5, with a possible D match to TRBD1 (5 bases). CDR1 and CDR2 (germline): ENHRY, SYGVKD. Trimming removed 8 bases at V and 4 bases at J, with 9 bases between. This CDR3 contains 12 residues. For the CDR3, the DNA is TGTGCCATCCGAGGGGATAATCAGCCCCAGCATTTT. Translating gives CAIRGDNQPQHF.

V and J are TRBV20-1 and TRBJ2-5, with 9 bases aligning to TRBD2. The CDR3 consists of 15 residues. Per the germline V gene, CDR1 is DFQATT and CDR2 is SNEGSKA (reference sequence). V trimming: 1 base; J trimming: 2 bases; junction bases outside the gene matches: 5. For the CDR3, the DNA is TGCAGTGCTAGAGTAGCGGGAGTGGGACAAGAGACCCAGTACTTC. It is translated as CSARVAGVGQETQYF.

Here the CDR3 DNA reads TGTGCCAGCAGTGCTGGGACAGCGACCTGCGAGCAGTACTTC. It codes for CASSAGTATCEQYF. The chain links TRBV6-1 to TRBJ2-7; TRBD1 matches 7 bases. The junction had 9 bases not matched to a gene; V was cut back by 4 bases and J by 6 bases. Germline CDR1 is MNHNS and CDR2 is SASEGT. There are 14 residues in the CDR3.

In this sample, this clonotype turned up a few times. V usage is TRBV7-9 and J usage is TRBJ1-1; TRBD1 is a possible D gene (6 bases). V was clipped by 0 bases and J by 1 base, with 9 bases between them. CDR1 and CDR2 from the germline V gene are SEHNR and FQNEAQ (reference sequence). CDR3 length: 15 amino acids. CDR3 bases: TGTGCCAGCAGCTTAGCAACGACAGGGAACACTGAAGCTTTCTTT. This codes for CASSLATTGNTEAFF.

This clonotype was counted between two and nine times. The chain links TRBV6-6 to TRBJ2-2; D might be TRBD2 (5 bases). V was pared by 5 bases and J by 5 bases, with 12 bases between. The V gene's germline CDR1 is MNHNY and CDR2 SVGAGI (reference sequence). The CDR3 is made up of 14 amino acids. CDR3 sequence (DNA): TGTGCCAGCAGTCTCATGACGGGGACCGGGGAGCTGTTTTTT. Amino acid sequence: CASSLMTGTGELFF.

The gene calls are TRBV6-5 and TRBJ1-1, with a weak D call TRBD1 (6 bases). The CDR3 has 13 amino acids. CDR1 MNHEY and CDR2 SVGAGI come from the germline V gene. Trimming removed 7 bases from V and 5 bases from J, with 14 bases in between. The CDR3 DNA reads TGTGCCAGCAAGGGGGGCGCAGGTACTGAAGCTTTCTTT. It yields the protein CASKGGAGTEAFF.

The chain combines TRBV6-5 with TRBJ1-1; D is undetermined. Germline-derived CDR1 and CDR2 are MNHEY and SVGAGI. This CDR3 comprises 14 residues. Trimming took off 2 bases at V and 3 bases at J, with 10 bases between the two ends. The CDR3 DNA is TGTGCCAGCAGTTACAGAGTGGGGTACACTGAAGCTTTCTTT. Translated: CASSYRVGYTEAFF.

This chain's CDR3 is CASSFSAGRDTQYF. CDR3 in DNA: TGTGCCAGCAGCTTCTCAGCCGGCAGAGATACGCAGTATTTT. This chain links TRBV6-1 with TRBJ2-3; D is unclear. The CDR3 runs to 14 residues. V lost 6 bases to trimming and J lost 5 bases, with 15 bases between them. Germline V lookup: CDR1 MNHNS, CDR2 SASEGT.